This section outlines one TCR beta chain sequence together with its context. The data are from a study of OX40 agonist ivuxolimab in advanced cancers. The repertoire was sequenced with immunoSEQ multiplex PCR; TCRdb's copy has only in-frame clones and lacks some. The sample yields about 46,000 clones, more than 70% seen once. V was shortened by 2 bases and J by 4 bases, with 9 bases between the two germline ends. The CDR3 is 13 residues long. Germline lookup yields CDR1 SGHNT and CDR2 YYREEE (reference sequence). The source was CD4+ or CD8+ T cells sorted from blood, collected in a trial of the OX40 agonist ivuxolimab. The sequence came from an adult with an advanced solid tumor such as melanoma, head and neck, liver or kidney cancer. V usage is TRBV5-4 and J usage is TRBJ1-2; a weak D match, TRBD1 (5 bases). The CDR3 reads CASSFEGTYGYTF. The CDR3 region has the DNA TGTGCCAGCAGCTTTGAAGGGACCTATGGCTACACCTTC. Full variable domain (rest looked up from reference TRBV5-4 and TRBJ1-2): ETGVTQSPTHLIKTRGQQVTLRCSSQSGHNTVSWYQQALGQGPQFIFQYYREEENGRGNFPPRFSGLQFPNYSSELNVNALELDDSALYLCASSFEGTYGYTFGSGTRLTVV.